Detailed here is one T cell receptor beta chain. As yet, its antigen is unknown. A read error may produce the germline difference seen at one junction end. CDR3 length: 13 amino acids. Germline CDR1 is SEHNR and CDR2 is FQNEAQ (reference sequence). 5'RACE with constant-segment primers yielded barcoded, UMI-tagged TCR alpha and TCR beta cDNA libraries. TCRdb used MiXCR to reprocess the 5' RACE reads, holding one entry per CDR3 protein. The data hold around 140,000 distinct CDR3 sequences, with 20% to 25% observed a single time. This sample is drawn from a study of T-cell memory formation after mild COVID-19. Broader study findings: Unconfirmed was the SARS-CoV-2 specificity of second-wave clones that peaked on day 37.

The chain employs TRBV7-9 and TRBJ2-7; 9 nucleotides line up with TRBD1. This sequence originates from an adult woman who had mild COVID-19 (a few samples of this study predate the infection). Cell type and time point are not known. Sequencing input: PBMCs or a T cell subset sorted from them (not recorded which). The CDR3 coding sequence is TGTGCCACCAGCTTAACAGGGGGCGAAGAGCAGTACTTC. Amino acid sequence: CATSLTGGEEQYF.